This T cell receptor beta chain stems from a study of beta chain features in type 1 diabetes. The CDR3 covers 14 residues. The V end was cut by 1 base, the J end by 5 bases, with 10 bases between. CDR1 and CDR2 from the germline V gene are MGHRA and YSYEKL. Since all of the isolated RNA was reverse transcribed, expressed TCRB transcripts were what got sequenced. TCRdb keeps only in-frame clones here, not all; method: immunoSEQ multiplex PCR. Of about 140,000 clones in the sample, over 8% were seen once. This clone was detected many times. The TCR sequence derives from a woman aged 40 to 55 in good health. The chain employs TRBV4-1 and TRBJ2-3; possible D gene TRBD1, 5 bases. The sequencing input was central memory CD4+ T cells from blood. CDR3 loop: CASSQASREDTQYF. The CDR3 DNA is TGCGCCAGCAGCCAAGCGAGCAGGGAAGATACGCAGTATTTT.